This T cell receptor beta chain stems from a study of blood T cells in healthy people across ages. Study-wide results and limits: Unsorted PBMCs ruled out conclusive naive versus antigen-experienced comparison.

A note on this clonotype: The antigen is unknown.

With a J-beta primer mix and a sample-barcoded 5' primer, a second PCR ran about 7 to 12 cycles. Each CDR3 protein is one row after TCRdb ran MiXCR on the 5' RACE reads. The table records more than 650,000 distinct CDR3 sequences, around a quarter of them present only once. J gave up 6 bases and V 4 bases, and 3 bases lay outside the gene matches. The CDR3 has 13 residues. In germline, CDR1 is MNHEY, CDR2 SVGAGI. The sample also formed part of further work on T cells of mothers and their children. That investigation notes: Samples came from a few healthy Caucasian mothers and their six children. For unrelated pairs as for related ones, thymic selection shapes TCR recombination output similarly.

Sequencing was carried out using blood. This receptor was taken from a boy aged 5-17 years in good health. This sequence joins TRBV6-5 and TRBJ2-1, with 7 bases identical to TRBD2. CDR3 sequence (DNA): TGTGCCAGCAGTTTGCCGGGGGGCAATGAGCAGTTCTTC. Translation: CASSLPGGNEQFF.